This paragraph covers one T cell receptor beta chain sequence. Here immunoSEQ multiplex PCR was the method, and the copy in TCRdb shows in-frame clones only, minus some. This sample has approximately 91,000 clones, with more than 60% found just once. The sample belongs to a study of blood T cell repertoires in COVID-19. Overall study: Nucleic acid was either cDNA or gDNA, and it came from T cells, B-cell-depleted T cells, or PBMCs.

Sample: peripheral blood. The source of this sequence is a man between 65 and 85 years old with acute or convalescent COVID-19.

This CDR3 reads CSVRGGGANTEAFF. The CDR3 DNA is TGCAGCGTTCGCGGCGGGGGGGCGAACACTGAAGCTTTCTTT. The rearrangement uses TRBV29-1 and TRBJ1-1; D is possibly TRBD1 (6 bases). V dropped 5 bases and J dropped 1 base, with 14 bases sitting between them. The CDR3 has 14 residues. Germline CDR1 SQVTM, CDR2 ANQGSEA. Full variable domain (rest looked up from reference TRBV29-1 and TRBJ1-1): SAVISQKPSRDICQRGTSLTIQCQVDSQVTMMFWYRQQPGQSLTLIATANQGSEATYESGFVIDKFPISRPNLTFSTLTVSNMSPEDSSIYLCSVRGGGANTEAFFGQGTRLTVV.